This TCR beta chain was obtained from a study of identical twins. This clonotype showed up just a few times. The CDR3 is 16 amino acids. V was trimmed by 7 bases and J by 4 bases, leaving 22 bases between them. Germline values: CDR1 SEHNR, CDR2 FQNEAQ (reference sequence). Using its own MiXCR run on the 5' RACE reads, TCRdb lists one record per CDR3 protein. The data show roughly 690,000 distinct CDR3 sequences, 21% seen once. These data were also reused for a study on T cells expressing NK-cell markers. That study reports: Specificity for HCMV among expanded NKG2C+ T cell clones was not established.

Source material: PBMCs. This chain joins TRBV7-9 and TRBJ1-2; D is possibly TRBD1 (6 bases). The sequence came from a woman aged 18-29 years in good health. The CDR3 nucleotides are TGTGCCAGCACCCTCCAACCGGGGGGGCCGCCCTATGGCTACACCTTC. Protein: CASTLQPGGPPYGYTF. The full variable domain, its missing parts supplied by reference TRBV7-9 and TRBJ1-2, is DTGVSQNPRHKITKRGQNVTFRCDPISEHNRLYWYRQTLGQGPEFLTYFQNEAQLEKSRLLSDRFSAERPKGSFSTLEIQRTEQGDSAMYLCASTLQPGGPPYGYTFGSGTRLTVV.